Sequencing of this T cell receptor (beta chain) was carried out in a study of PD-1 blockade in classical Hodgkin lymphoma. This CDR3 is built from 15 residues. V lost 2 bases to trimming and J lost 5 bases; unmatched junction nucleotides: 4. The germline gives CDR1 SGHTA, CDR2 FQGNSA. Study-wide points: Factors driving the repertoire differences, possibly disease activity or prior therapy, remain undefined. Reports indicated that newly diagnosed patients had lower baseline TCR diversity than healthy donors did. Complete responders matched newly diagnosed patients in baseline diversity. The CD4+ diversity rise by C4D1 was clearest in complete responders.

Assay: immunoSEQ multiplex PCR; the TCRdb copy retains only in-frame clones and omits some. The profile shows a few thousand clones, over 65% of them singletons. Regarding this clone: Antigen: not known.

Every one of the patients relapsed after autologous stem cell transplantation (brentuximab vedotin exposure was variable). Isolation of CD8+ T cells from thawed PBMCs used magnetic negative selection. This TCR was sampled from a human donor with classical Hodgkin lymphoma. The input for sequencing was CD8+ T cells from blood, taken at baseline. V and J are TRBV7-2 and TRBJ2-5; 11 bases agree with TRBD2. The CDR3 spells CASSLSSGGRETQYF. The CDR3, as DNA: TGTGCCAGCAGCTTATCTAGCGGGGGGAGGGAGACCCAGTACTTC. The whole variable domain, filled in from reference TRBV7-2 and TRBJ2-5, reads GAGVSQSPSNKVTEKGKDVELRCDPISGHTALYWYRQSLGQGLEFLIYFQGNSAPDKSGLPSDRFSAERTGGSVSTLTIQRTQQEDSAVYLCASSLSSGGRETQYFGPGTRLLVL.